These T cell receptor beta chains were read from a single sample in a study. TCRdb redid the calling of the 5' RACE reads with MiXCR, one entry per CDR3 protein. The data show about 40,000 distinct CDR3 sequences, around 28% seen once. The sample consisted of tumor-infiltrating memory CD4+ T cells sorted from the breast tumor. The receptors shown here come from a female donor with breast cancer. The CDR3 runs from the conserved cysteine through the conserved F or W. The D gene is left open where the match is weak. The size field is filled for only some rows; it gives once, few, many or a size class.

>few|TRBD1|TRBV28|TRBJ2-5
TGTGCCAGCAGCACCCTACAGGGGGCCGTGGAGACCCAGTACTTC
CASSTLQGAVETQYF
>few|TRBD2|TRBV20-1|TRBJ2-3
TGCAGTGCTAGATCTCTAGCGGGAAGGGGCACAGATACGCAGTATTTT
CSARSLAGRGTDTQYF
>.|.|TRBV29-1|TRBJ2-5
TGCAGCGTTGTTCAGGACATAGCCCAGTACTTC
CSVVQDIAQYF
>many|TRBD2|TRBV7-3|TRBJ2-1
TGTGCCAGCAGCTCCCCCCTGGGCGGCGGGAGCTCCTACAATGAGCAGTTCTTC
CASSSPLGGGSSYNEQFF
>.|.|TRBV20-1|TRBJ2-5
TGCAGTGCTAGAGTGGGCCTAGTCCAAGAGACCCAGTACTTC
CSARVGLVQETQYF
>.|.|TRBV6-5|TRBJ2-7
TGTGCCAGCAAGCCAAGACCTGTCTCATACGAGCAGTACTTC
CASKPRPVSYEQYF
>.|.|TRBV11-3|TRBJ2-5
TGTGCCAGCAGCTTAGAGGGTCAGCCTCAAGAGACCCAGTACTTC
CASSLEGQPQETQYF
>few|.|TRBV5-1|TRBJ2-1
TGCGCCAGCAGCCGGCCACAGGGAGCTGTACTAGCGAGCTCCTACAATGAGCAGTTCTTC
CASSRPQGAVLASSYNEQFF
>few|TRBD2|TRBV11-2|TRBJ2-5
TGTGCCAGCAGCTTAGGCGCGGGGCGCGGGGGAGAGACCCAGTACTTC
CASSLGAGRGGETQYF
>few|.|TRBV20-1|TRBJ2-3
TGCAGTGCTAGCCAGGGCGCGGATACGCAGTATTTT
CSASQGADTQYF
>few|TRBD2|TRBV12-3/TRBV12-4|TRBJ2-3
TGTGCCAGCAGTTTAGGGTCCGCAGCGGGAGCAGATACGCAGTATTTT
CASSLGSAAGADTQYF
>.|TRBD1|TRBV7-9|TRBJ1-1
TGTGCCAGCAGCCTTGCTCACAGGGGGGAAGGAGCTTTCTTT
CASSLAHRGEGAFF
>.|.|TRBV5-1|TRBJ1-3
TGCGCCAGCAGCTTGGTAGGGACGGCGAGCTCTGGAAACACCATATATTTT
CASSLVGTASSGNTIYF
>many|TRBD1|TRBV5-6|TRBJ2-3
TGTGCCAGCCTCCAGGGGGCGCGGGATACGCAGTATTTT
CASLQGARDTQYF
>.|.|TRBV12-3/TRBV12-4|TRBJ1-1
TGTGCCAGCAGTGCTCAGGTCTTTGAAGCTTTCTTT
CASSAQVFEAFF
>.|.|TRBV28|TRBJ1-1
TGTGCCAGCAGAAGATACACTGAAGCTTTCTTT
CASRRYTEAFF
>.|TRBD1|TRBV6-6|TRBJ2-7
TGTGCCAGCACCGGGTGGACAGGCGGAACCTACGAGCAGTACTTC
CASTGWTGGTYEQYF
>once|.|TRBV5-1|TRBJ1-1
TGCGCCAGCAGCTTCTTCCAGATGAACACTGAAGCTTTCTTT
CASSFFQMNTEAFF
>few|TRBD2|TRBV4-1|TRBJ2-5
TGCGCCAGCAGCCAAGTTCTAGCGGGGGAAGAGACCCAGTACTTC
CASSQVLAGEETQYF
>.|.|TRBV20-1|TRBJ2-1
TGCAGTGCTTCAAGCCCGGGGCACTACAATGAGCAGTTCTTC
CSASSPGHYNEQFF
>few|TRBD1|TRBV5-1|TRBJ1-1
TGCGCCAGCAGCTTTGGGACAGGGCTTAACACTGAAGCTTTCTTT
CASSFGTGLNTEAFF
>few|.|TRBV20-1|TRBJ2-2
TGCAGTGCTAGAGATGGTTATGCGGGCTCGAACACCGGGGAGCTGTTTTTT
CSARDGYAGSNTGELFF
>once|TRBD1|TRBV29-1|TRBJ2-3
TGCAGCGTGGACAGGGGGAAAAGGGATACGCAGTATTTT
CSVDRGKRDTQYF
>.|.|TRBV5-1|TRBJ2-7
TGCGCCAGCAGCTTGGGTCAGGACGAGCAGTACTTC
CASSLGQDEQYF
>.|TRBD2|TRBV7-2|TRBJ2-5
TGTGCCAGCAGCTTAGCTAGCGGGGGCCTACAAGAGACCCAGTACTTC
CASSLASGGLQETQYF
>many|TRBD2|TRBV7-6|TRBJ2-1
TGTGCCAGCAGTTATACCGGGACTAGACCCTACAATGAGCAGTTCTTC
CASSYTGTRPYNEQFF
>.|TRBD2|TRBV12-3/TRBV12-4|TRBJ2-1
TGCGCCAGCAGGGGACTAGCGGGAGGGGTCGAATTTTGCGAGCAGTTCTTC
CASRGLAGGVEFCEQFF
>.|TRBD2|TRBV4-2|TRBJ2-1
TGCGCCAGCAGACGGACTAGCGCGATTTACAATGAGCAGTTCTTC
CASRRTSAIYNEQFF
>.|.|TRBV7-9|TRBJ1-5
TGTGCCAGCAGCTTAGGGGGGGCGGGCAATCAGCCCCAGCATTTT
CASSLGGAGNQPQHF
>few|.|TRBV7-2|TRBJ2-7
TGTGCCAGCAGCTTAGCGGGAGGCCTCTCCTACGAGCAGTACTTC
CASSLAGGLSYEQYF
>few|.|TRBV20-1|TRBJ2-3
TGCAGTGCTGACCTAACGACCATCACAGATACGCAGTATTTT
CSADLTTITDTQYF
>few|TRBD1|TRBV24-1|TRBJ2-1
TGTGCCACCAGTGACGGACAGGGAGTAAATGAGCAGTTCTTC
CATSDGQGVNEQFF
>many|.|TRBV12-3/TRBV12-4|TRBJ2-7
TGTGCCAGCAGTTTGGGGGGTTCTTCTACCGAGCAGTACTTC
CASSLGGSSTEQYF
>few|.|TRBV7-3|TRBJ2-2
TGTGCCAGCAGCCACCGGTCCGGGGAGCTGTTTTTT
CASSHRSGELFF
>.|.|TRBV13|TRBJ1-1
TGTGCCAGCAGCTTAATGGGGAGGACTGAAGCTTTCTTT
CASSLMGRTEAFF